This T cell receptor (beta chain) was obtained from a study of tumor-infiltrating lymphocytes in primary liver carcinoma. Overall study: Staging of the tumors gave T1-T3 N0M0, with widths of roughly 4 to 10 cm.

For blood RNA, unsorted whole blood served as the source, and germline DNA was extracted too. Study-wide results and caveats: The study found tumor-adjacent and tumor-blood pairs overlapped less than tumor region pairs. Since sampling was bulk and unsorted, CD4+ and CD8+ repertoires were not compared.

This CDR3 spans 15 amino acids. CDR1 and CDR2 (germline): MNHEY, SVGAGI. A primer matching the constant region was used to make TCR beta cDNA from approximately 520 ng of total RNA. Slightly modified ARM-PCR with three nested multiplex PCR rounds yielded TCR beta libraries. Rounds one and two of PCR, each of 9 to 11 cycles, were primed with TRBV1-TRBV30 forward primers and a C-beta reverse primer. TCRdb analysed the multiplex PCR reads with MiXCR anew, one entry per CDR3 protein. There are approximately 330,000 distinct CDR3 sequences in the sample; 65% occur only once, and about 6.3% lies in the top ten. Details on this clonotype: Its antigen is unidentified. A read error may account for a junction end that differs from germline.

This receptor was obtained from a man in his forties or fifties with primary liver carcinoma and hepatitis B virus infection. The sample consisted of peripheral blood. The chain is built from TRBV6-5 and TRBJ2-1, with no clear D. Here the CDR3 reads CASSHSTSRRYEQFF. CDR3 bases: TGTGCCAGCAGTCACTCCACGTCCAGGAGATATGAGCAGTTCTTC.